This T cell receptor beta chain was identified in a study of OX40 agonist ivuxolimab in advanced cancers. Study-level points and caveats: Which antigen the expanded peripheral T cells recognized is unknown.

Only in-frame clones appear in the TCRdb table, and some are missing; sequencing was by immunoSEQ multiplex PCR. This sample carries tens of thousands of clones, roughly nine tenths of them seen once, and the ten largest clones take about 19%. Points on this clone: Its matching antigen is unknown.

V was pared by 5 bases and J by 2 bases, with 12 bases between. This CDR3 spans 15 amino acids. Germline CDR1 is MGHRA and CDR2 is YSYEKL. This TCR was sampled from an adult with an advanced solid tumor such as melanoma, head and neck, liver or kidney cancer. V is TRBV4-1 and J is TRBJ2-2, with D possibly matching TRBD1 (6 bases). This specimen was CD4+ or CD8+ T cells sorted from blood, taken in a trial of the OX40 agonist ivuxolimab. The CDR3 sequence: CASSGRDTNTGELFF. CDR3 coding DNA: TGCGCCAGCAGCGGAAGGGACACCAACACCGGGGAGCTGTTTTTT.